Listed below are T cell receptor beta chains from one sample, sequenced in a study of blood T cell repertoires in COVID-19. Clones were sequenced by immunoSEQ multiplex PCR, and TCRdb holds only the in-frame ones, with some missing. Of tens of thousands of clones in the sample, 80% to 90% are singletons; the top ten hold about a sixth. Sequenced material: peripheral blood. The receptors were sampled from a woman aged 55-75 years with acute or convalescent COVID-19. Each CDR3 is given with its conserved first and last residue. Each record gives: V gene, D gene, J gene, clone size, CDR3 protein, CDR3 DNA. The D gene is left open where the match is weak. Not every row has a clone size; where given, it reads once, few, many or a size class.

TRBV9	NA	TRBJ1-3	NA	CASSPDGGLGNTIYF	TGTGCCAGCAGCCCCGATGGAGGGTTGGGAAACACCATATATTTT
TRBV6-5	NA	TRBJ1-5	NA	CASSYNQGQPQHF	TGTGCCAGCAGTTACAATCAGGGACAGCCCCAGCATTTT
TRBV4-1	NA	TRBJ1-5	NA	CASSQARRAQPQHF	TGCGCCAGCAGCCAAGCGAGGAGGGCTCAGCCCCAGCATTTT
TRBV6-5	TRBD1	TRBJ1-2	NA	CASRGPQGDYGYTF	TGTGCCAGCAGGGGGCCGCAGGGGGACTATGGCTACACCTTC
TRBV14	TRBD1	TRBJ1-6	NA	CASSQDLPDRGQESPLHF	TGTGCCAGCAGCCAAGATTTGCCGGACAGGGGGCAAGAATCACCCCTCCACTTT
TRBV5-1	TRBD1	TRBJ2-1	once	CASSFSDRNGNEQFF	TGCGCCAGCAGCTTTTCGGACAGGAATGGCAATGAGCAGTTCTTC
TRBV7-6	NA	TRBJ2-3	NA	CASSTRTVSTDTQYF	TGTGCCAGCAGCACCCGGACAGTCAGCACAGATACGCAGTATTTT
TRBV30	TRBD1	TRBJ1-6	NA	CAWRPGQGSNSPLHF	TGTGCCTGGAGGCCGGGACAGGGGTCGAATTCACCCCTCCACTTT
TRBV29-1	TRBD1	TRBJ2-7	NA	CSVGRQGAREQYF	TGCAGCGTTGGGAGACAGGGGGCTCGGGAGCAGTACTTC
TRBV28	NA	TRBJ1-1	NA	CASSSSSVSNTEAFF	TGTGCCAGCAGTTCCTCCTCAGTATCGAACACTGAAGCTTTCTTT
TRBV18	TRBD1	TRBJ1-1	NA	CASSPRDRGLAEAFF	TGTGCCAGCTCACCACGGGACAGGGGGCTGGCTGAAGCTTTCTTT
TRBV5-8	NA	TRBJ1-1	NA	CASSLGRVGSFSLNTEAFF	TGTGCCAGCAGCTTGGGTAGAGTGGGCAGTTTTTCCCTGAACACTGAAGCTTTCTTT
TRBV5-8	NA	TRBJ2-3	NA	CASSYPQVADTQYF	TGTGCCAGCAGCTACCCCCAGGTAGCGGATACGCAGTATTTT
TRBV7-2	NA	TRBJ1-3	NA	CASSLYGGDPGNTIYF	TGTGCCAGCAGCTTATACGGGGGGGATCCTGGAAACACCATATATTTT
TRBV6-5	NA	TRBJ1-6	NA	CASSRRPRGESPLHF	TGTGCCAGCAGTCGAAGGCCCCGTGGAGAGTCACCCCTCCACTTT
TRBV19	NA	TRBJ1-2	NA	CASSIPGNYGYTF	TGTGCCAGTAGTATACCAGGGAACTATGGCTACACCTTC
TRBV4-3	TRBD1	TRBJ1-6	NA	CASSQDGQGKSPLHF	TGCGCCAGCAGCCAAGACGGACAGGGTAAATCACCCCTCCACTTT
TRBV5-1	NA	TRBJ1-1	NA	CASSLAGANTEAFF	TGCGCCAGCAGCTTGGCGGGAGCGAACACTGAAGCTTTCTTT
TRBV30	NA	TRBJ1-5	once	CAWSLRLQNQPQHF	TGTGCCTGGTCCCTCAGGTTGCAAAATCAGCCCCAGCATTTT
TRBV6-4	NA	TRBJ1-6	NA	CASSAGLSAPLHF	TGTGCCAGCAGTGCAGGGCTTTCGGCACCCCTCCACTTT
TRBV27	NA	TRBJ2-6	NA	CASSPGRANVLTF	TGTGCCAGCAGCCCCGGGAGAGCCAACGTCCTGACTTTC
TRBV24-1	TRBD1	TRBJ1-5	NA	CATSDTGTAYQPQHF	TGTGCCACCAGTGATACTGGGACAGCTTATCAGCCCCAGCATTTT
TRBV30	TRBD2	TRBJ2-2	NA	CAWSVLRGGNTGELFF	TGTGCCTGGAGTGTTTTACGGGGGGGAAACACCGGGGAGCTGTTTTTT
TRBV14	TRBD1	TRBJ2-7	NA	CASSQATGSVYEQYF	TGTGCCAGCAGCCAAGCGACAGGGAGCGTCTACGAGCAGTACTTC
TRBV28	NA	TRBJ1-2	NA	CASSSGVGYGYTF	TGTGCCAGCAGTTCGGGGGTCGGCTATGGCTACACCTTC
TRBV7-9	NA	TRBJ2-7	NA	CASSPSGYEQYF	TGTGCCAGCAGCCCCTCAGGCTACGAGCAGTACTTC
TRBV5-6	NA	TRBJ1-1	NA	CASSLDGAEAFF	TGTGCCAGCAGCTTAGATGGAGCTGAAGCTTTCTTT
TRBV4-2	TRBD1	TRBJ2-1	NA	CASSQQNRGNEQFF	TGTGCCAGCAGCCAACAGAACAGGGGCAATGAGCAGTTCTTC
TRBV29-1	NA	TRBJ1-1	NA	CSVGSLNTEAFF	TGCAGCGTTGGAAGCCTGAACACTGAAGCTTTCTTT
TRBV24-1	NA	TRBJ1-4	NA	CATSDPADSAINEKLFF	TGTGCCACCAGTGACCCCGCGGACAGTGCCATTAATGAAAAACTGTTTTTT
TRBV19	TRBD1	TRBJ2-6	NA	CASRRQGFGANVLTF	TGTGCCAGTAGGAGACAGGGGTTCGGGGCCAACGTCCTGACTTTC
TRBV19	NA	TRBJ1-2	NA	CASRFRAPYGYTF	TGTGCCAGTAGATTCAGGGCCCCCTATGGCTACACCTTC
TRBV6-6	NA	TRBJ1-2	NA	CASRDNGGGNYGYTF	TGTGCCAGCAGGGACAATGGGGGAGGGAACTATGGCTACACCTTC
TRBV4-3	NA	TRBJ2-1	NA	CASSQDLQVTGNEQFF	TGCGCCAGCAGCCAAGATCTACAGGTTACAGGGAATGAGCAGTTCTTC
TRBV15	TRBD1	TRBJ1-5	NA	CATSRGGQGYQPQHF	TGTGCCACCAGCAGAGGGGGACAGGGCTATCAGCCCCAGCATTTT
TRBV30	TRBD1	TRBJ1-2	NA	CAWRRDRAVYNYGYTF	TGTGCCTGGAGAAGGGACAGAGCTGTATATAACTATGGCTACACCTTC
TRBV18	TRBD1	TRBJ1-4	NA	CASTSRDSKFNEKLFF	TGTGCCAGCACGTCCCGGGACAGCAAATTTAATGAAAAACTGTTTTTT
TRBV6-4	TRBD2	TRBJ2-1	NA	CASSGTSGDYNEQFF	TGTGCCAGCAGTGGGACTAGCGGGGACTACAATGAGCAGTTCTTC
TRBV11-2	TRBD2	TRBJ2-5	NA	CASSWAGEETQYF	TGTGCCAGCAGCTGGGCGGGGGAAGAGACCCAGTACTTC
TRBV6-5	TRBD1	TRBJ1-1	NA	CASSYQGAAFF	TGTGCCAGCAGTTACCAGGGGGCAGCTTTCTTT
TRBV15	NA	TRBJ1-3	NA	CATSRDLRRDNTIYF	TGTGCCACCAGCAGAGATCTACGGAGGGACAACACCATATATTTT
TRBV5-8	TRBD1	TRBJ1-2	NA	CASSRRGPNYGYTF	TGTGCCAGCAGCCGGAGGGGGCCTAACTATGGCTACACCTTC
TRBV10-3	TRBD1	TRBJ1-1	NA	CAISGTGESTEAFF	TGTGCCATCAGTGGGACAGGGGAATCGACTGAAGCTTTCTTT
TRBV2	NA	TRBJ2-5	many	CATEETQYF	TGTGCCACAGAAGAGACCCAGTACTTC
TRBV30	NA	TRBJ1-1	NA	CAWNPGGLDTEAFF	TGTGCCTGGAACCCCGGGGGGCTGGACACTGAAGCTTTCTTT
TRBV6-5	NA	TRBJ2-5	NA	CASSYSRQSQETQYF	TGTGCCAGCAGTTACTCGCGACAAAGCCAAGAGACCCAGTACTTC
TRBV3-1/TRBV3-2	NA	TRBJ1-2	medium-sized	CASTYREGYGYTF	TGTGCCAGCACCTACCGAGAGGGATATGGCTACACCTTC
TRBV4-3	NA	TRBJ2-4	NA	CASSRGWVAKNIQYF	TGCGCCAGCAGCCGCGGATGGGTAGCCAAAAACATTCAGTACTTC
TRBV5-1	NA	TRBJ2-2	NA	CASSLGAETGELFF	TGCGCCAGCAGCTTGGGGGCAGAAACCGGGGAGCTGTTTTTT
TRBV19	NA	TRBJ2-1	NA	CATQGFSYNEQFF	TGTGCCACTCAGGGGTTCTCCTACAATGAGCAGTTCTTC
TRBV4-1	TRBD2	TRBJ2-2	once	CASSQDLGFAGVNTGELFF	TGCGCCAGCAGCCAAGATTTAGGTTTCGCGGGGGTGAACACCGGGGAGCTGTTTTTT
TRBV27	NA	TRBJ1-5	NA	CASSFGRDQPQHF	TGTGCCAGCAGTTTCGGCAGGGATCAGCCCCAGCATTTT
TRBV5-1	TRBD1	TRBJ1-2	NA	CASSFGQGYGYTF	TGCGCCAGCAGCTTCGGACAGGGGTATGGCTACACCTTC
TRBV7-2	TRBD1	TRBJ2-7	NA	CASSLVPRGNEQYF	TGTGCCAGCAGCTTAGTCCCCAGGGGGAACGAGCAGTACTTC
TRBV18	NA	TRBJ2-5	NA	CASSPPQVETQYF	TGTGCCAGCTCACCACCTCAGGTCGAGACCCAGTACTTC
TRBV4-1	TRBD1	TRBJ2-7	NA	CASSFGDSLYEQYF	TGCGCCAGCAGCTTTGGGGACAGTCTTTACGAGCAGTACTTC
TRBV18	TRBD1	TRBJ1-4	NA	CASSPRTGDEKLFF	TGTGCCAGCTCACCACGGACAGGGGATGAAAAACTGTTTTTT
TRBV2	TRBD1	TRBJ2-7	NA	CASTRDRGVYEQYF	TGTGCCAGCACCCGGGACAGGGGGGTCTACGAGCAGTACTTC